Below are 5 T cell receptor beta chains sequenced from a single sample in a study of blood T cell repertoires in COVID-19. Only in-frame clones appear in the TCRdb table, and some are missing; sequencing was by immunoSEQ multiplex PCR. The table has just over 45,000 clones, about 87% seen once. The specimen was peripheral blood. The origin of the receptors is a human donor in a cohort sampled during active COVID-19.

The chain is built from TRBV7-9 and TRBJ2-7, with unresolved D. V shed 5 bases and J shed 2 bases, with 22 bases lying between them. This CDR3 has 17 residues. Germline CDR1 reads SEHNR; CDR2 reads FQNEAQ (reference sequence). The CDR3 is CASSHTSHKSITYEQYF. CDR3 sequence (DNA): TGTGCCAGCAGCCACACATCCCACAAATCCATTACCTACGAGCAGTACTTC.

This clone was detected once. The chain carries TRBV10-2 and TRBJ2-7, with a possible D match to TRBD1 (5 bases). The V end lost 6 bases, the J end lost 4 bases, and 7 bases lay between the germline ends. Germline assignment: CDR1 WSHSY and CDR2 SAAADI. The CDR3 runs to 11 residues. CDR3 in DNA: TGCGCCAGCAGCCAGGGTTACGAGCAGTACTTC. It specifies CASSQGYEQYF.

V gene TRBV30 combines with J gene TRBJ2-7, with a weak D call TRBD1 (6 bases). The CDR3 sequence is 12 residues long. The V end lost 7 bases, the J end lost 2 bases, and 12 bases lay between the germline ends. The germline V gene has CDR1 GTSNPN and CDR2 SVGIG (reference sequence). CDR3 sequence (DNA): TGTGCCTTACTTGGACAGCCCTACGAGCAGTACTTC. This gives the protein CALLGQPYEQYF.

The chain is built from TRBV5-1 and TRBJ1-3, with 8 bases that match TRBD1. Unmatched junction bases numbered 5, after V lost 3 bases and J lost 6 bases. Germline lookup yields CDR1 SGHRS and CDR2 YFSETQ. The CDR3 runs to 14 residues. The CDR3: CASSSGQGLNTIYF. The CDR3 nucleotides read TGCGCCAGCAGCTCAGGACAGGGTCTAAACACCATATATTTT.

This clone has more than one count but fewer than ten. In DNA form, the CDR3 reads TGTGCCAGCAGTGCACCGGGAGGGCAGACCCAGTACTTC. Amino acids: CASSAPGGQTQYF. The V call is TRBV2, the J call TRBJ2-5, with TRBD2 matching over 8 bases. Germline V gives CDR1 SNHLY, CDR2 FYNNEI. The CDR3 consists of 13 residues. J gave up 6 bases and V 4 bases, and 4 bases lay outside the gene matches.